The 31 T cell receptor beta chains given below trace back to one sample, sequenced in a study of graft-versus-host responses after intestinal transplantation. TCRdb's table, derived via immunoSEQ multiplex PCR, lists solely in-frame clones and lacks some. The data show 90,000 to 100,000 clones, around 90% seen once. Their cognate antigens are unknown. Sequencing used unstimulated CD8+ T cells sorted from spleen or lymph node cells, obtained before intestinal transplant. The receptors shown here come from a human donor who received an intestinal transplant.

The chain carries TRBV30 and TRBJ2-7; 8 bases fit TRBD2. J lost 2 bases, V lost 3 bases, and 6 bases had no gene match. CDR1 is GTSNPN and CDR2 is SVGIG in the germline V gene (reference sequence). The CDR3 covers 14 residues. CDR3 sequence reads: CAWRTSGETYEQYF. DNA of the CDR3: TGTGCCTGGAGAACTAGCGGAGAAACCTACGAGCAGTACTTC.

V and J are TRBV5-4 and TRBJ1-6; TRBD1 is a possible D gene (5 bases). This CDR3 is 15 amino acids long. The ends were cut back, 2 bases at V and 8 bases at J, with 14 bases in the middle. Germline CDR1 SGHNT, CDR2 YYREEE (reference sequence). The DNA of the CDR3 is TGTGCCAGCAGCTTAATCGGACAATCGGATTCACCCCTCCACTTT. This codes for CASSLIGQSDSPLHF.

This chain uses TRBV4-3 with TRBJ1-1; TRBD1 might be the D (5 bases). The V and J ends lost 0 bases and 5 bases respectively, with 22 bases between them. This CDR3 has 18 residues. The germline gives CDR1 LGHNA, CDR2 YSLEER. CDR3 residues: CASSQEGVVGGGGTEAFF. The CDR3 DNA reads TGCGCCAGCAGCCAAGAGGGGGTCGTCGGGGGAGGTGGGACTGAAGCTTTCTTT.

The chain joins TRBV7-9 to TRBJ2-7, with a tentative D call TRBD1 (6 bases). Germline V gives CDR1 SEHNR, CDR2 FQNEAQ (reference sequence). V lost 5 bases and J lost 0, with 14 bases in between. This CDR3 region has 15 residues. CDR3 sequence: CASSDRTASSYEQYF. The CDR3 region has the DNA TGTGCCAGCAGCGATCGGACAGCCAGCTCCTACGAGCAGTACTTC.

In its sample, this clone was seen once. The chain's CDR3 is CASSQLAEAHNEQFF. CDR3 nucleotide sequence: TGTGCCAGCAGCCAATTAGCGGAGGCCCACAATGAGCAGTTCTTC. The chain employs TRBV5-4 and TRBJ2-1, with TRBD2 as a possible D gene (6 bases). This CDR3 has 15 residues. Germline V gives CDR1 SGHNT, CDR2 YYREEE (reference sequence). V was clipped by 4 bases and J by 5 bases, with 16 bases between them.

In this sample, this clone turned up once. The sample contains more than one DNA sequence encoding this CDR3. This chain uses TRBV30 with TRBJ2-3; the match to TRBD2 covers 8 bases. This CDR3 has 14 amino acids. The J segment lost 1 base and the V segment lost 0 bases, leaving 0 bases of the junction unmatched. The germline V gene has CDR1 GTSNPN and CDR2 SVGIG (reference sequence). CDR3 amino acids: CAWSVAGGTDTQYF. The DNA for the CDR3 is TGTGCCTGGAGTGTAGCGGGAGGCACAGATACGCAGTATTTT.

This sequence joins TRBV4-1 and TRBJ1-2; a weak D match, TRBD1 (5 bases). Germline V gene sequence: CDR1 MGHRA, CDR2 YSYEKL. Trimming removed 5 bases from V and 7 bases from J, with 14 bases in between. CDR3 length: 13 residues. The chain's CDR3 is CASSIGAGRGYTF. CDR3 sequence (DNA): TGCGCCAGCAGCATAGGGGCGGGACGTGGCTACACCTTC.

The V call is TRBV7-8, the J call TRBJ2-1; TRBD2 matches 11 bases. The CDR3 is 18 amino acids. The junction had 14 bases not matched to a gene; V was cut back by 3 bases and J by 7 bases. The germline V gene has CDR1 SGHVS and CDR2 FQNEAQ. The CDR3 spells CASSLAAMTSGARNEQFF. The CDR3 bases are TGTGCCAGCAGCTTGGCTGCCATGACTAGCGGGGCCAGGAATGAGCAGTTCTTC.

The chain recombines TRBV5-1 with TRBJ2-7; 7 bases match TRBD1. The J segment lost 6 bases and the V segment lost 6 bases, leaving 12 bases of the junction unmatched. The CDR3 loop spans 14 amino acids. The germline gives CDR1 SGHRS, CDR2 YFSETQ. CDR3 sequence: CASTDRDSTGEQYF. The CDR3 DNA reads as TGCGCCAGCACGGATCGGGACAGCACTGGCGAGCAGTACTTC.

V is TRBV10-3 and J is TRBJ2-7, with TRBD1 as a possible D gene (5 bases). With 3 bases removed from V and 1 base from J, the gap between germline ends came to 16 bases. The germline V gene has CDR1 ENHRY and CDR2 SYGVKD. This CDR3 region has 16 residues. The CDR3 DNA follows: TGTGCCATCAGTGACAAAAAAACAGGTTATTCCTACGAGCAGTACTTC. It specifies CAISDKKTGYSYEQYF.

The rearrangement links TRBV28 to TRBJ2-1; 11 positions agree with TRBD2. The length of the CDR3 is 16 residues. J lost 8 bases, V lost 6 bases, and 12 bases had no gene match. Germline loops: CDR1 MDHEN, CDR2 SYDVKM. The CDR3 nucleotides read TGTGCCAGCAGCTTAGCCTTAGCGGGAGGGCCCGATGAGCAGTTCTTC. As protein: CASSLALAGGPDEQFF.

The genes are TRBV30 and TRBJ2-7; D may be TRBD2 (6 bases). This CDR3 is 17 amino acids long. Trimming cost V 4 bases and J 0 bases, with 22 bases left between them. Germline CDR1 and CDR2: GTSNPN and SVGIG (reference sequence). The CDR3, as DNA: TGTGCCTGGATCGCGGGGCCAGGTACCTTGAACTCCTACGAGCAGTACTTC. Amino acids: CAWIAGPGTLNSYEQYF.

V gene TRBV25-1 combines with J gene TRBJ1-1; D unclear. The CDR3 sequence is 12 residues long. V shed 7 bases and J shed 3 bases, with 9 bases lying between them. Germline lookup yields CDR1 MGHDK and CDR2 SYGVNS. CDR3 loop: CASTGLDTEAFF. CDR3 bases: TGTGCCAGCACAGGACTAGACACTGAAGCTTTCTTT.

The chain carries TRBV4-3 and TRBJ1-2, with a weak D call TRBD1 (5 bases). This CDR3 region has 15 residues. The V gene's germline CDR1 is LGHNA and CDR2 YSLEER. Trimming shortened V by 3 bases and J by 3 bases, and 14 bases separated the two germline ends. The CDR3 DNA reads as TGCGCCAGCAGCCACCCTGGCCCAGGGTACTATGGCTACACCTTC. Translating gives CASSHPGPGYYGYTF.

The chain recombines TRBV2 with TRBJ1-2, with TRBD1 matching over 8 bases. J gave up 3 bases and V 8 bases, and 2 bases lay outside the gene matches. The CDR3 extends over 12 amino acids. Germline lookup yields CDR1 SNHLY and CDR2 FYNNEI. The CDR3 region has the DNA TGTGCCAGCCTGACAGGGGACTATGGCTACACCTTC. Translated: CASLTGDYGYTF.

The CDR3 DNA follows: TGTGCCAGCAGCGCCGACAGCTACGAGCAGTACTTC. Amino acids: CASSADSYEQYF. The genes are TRBV9 and TRBJ2-5; D possibly corresponds to TRBD1 (5 bases). The J call is uncertain, as TRBJ2-7 better fits the DNA end. CDR1 and CDR2 from the germline V gene are SGDLS and YYNGEE. The CDR3 is 12 amino acids.

The V and J genes are TRBV5-6 and TRBJ1-1, with 9 bases that match TRBD1. Per the germline V gene, CDR1 is SGHDT and CDR2 is YYEEEE. Unmatched junction bases numbered 4, after V lost 1 base and J lost 0 bases. This CDR3 spans 16 amino acids. CDR3 sequence: CASSLSGQGMNTEAFF. Written as DNA, the CDR3 is TGTGCCAGCAGCTTGTCAGGACAGGGGATGAACACTGAAGCTTTCTTT.

The chain employs TRBV4-2 and TRBJ2-7, with 9 nucleotides matching TRBD1. The V gene's germline CDR1 is LGHNA and CDR2 YNFKEQ. J lost 6 bases, V lost 4 bases, and 1 base had no gene match. The CDR3 is 12 residues long. The CDR3 nucleotides are TGTGCCAGCAGCCTGACAGGGGGCGAGCAGTACTTC. It codes for CASSLTGGEQYF.

The rearrangement joins TRBV27 to TRBJ2-2; D is unclear. Germline V gene lookup returns CDR1 MNHEY and CDR2 SMNVEV (reference sequence). The CDR3 loop spans 15 amino acids. Deletions cut 2 bases from V and 0 bases from J, with 7 bases between. CDR3 residues: CASSLLGTNTGELFF. As DNA, the CDR3 is TGTGCCAGCAGTTTACTAGGAACGAACACCGGGGAGCTGTTTTTT.

This clone has a single count. The V call is TRBV4-3, the J call TRBJ2-2, with D unresolved. The CDR3 length is 15 residues. Germline lookup yields CDR1 LGHNA and CDR2 YSLEER. Trimming left V 1 base short and J 3 bases short, with 9 bases between. CDR3 amino acids: CASSQVQLYTGELFF. The CDR3 bases are TGCGCCAGCAGCCAAGTACAGCTATACACCGGGGAGCTGTTTTTT.

V is TRBV27 and J is TRBJ1-5, with 9 bases identical to TRBD1. The CDR3 contains 14 residues. The V segment lost 11 bases and the J segment 2 bases; nucleotides outside the gene matches: 7. Germline CDR1 is MNHEY and CDR2 is SMNVEV (reference sequence). The CDR3 is CAGRTGVGNQPQHF. CDR3 bases: TGTGCCGGAAGGACAGGGGTGGGCAATCAGCCCCAGCATTTT.

The V and J genes are TRBV30 and TRBJ2-5; D perhaps matches TRBD1 (5 bases). The CDR3 length is 13 residues. Trimming shortened V by 2 bases and J by 2 bases, and 9 bases separated the two germline ends. Germline V CDR1 and CDR2: GTSNPN, SVGIG (reference sequence). CDR3 amino acids: CAWSWGPQETQYF. For the CDR3, the DNA is TGTGCCTGGAGTTGGGGCCCGCAAGAGACCCAGTACTTC. Combining the CDR3 with reference TRBV30 and TRBJ2-5 gives the whole variable domain SQTIHQWPATLVQPVGSPLSLECTVEGTSNPNLYWYRQAAGRGLQLLFYSVGIGQISSEVPQNLSASRPQDRQFILSSKKLLLSDSGFYLCAWSWGPQETQYFGPGTRLLVL.

This clone was recorded only once. The chain links TRBV9 to TRBJ1-1; D is unresolved. The CDR3 is 19 residues long. The V and J ends lost 1 base and 10 bases respectively, with 32 bases between them. CDR1 and CDR2 from the germline V gene are SGDLS and YYNGEE. The CDR3 region is CASSVKSKLGHGRTFGAFF. In DNA, the CDR3 is TGTGCCAGCAGCGTAAAATCTAAGTTAGGCCATGGGAGGACTTTTGGAGCTTTCTTT. Filled out from reference TRBV9 and TRBJ1-1, the complete variable domain reads DSGVTQTPKHLITATGQRVTLRCSPRSGDLSVYWYQQSLDQGLQFLIQYYNGEERAKGNILERFSAQQFPDLHSELNLSSLELGDSALYFCASSVKSKLGHGRTFGAFFGQGTRLTVV.

A remark on this clone: The sample has other DNA sequences that encode this CDR3 too. The chain uses TRBV4-2 and TRBJ1-1, with D possibly TRBD1 on 6 matching bases. The CDR3 loop spans 13 amino acids. Germline lookup yields CDR1 LGHNA and CDR2 YNFKEQ. Between the trimmed V and J ends, which lost 1 base and 11 bases, there was a span of 14 bases. CDR3 nucleotide sequence: TGTGCCAGCAGCCAAGGGGGGGGCGCGGAGGCTTTCTTT. It is translated as CASSQGGGAEAFF.

The chain joins TRBV4-3 to TRBJ1-5; no definite D call. V lost 1 base to trimming and J lost 4 bases, with 11 bases between them. The CDR3 has 15 residues. The germline gives CDR1 LGHNA, CDR2 YSLEER. The CDR3 loop is CASSQGRRENQPQHF. Here the CDR3 DNA reads TGCGCCAGCAGCCAAGGTCGCCGGGAAAATCAGCCCCAGCATTTT.

The V gene is TRBV7-9, the J gene TRBJ2-1, with a tentative D call TRBD2 (6 bases). V lost 4 bases and J lost 7, with 14 bases in between. The CDR3 runs to 14 residues. Germline V gives CDR1 SEHNR, CDR2 FQNEAQ (reference sequence). The CDR3 nucleotides read TGTGCCAGCAGCTCGAGCGGGTTAGGAAATGAGCAGTTCTTC. Encoded protein: CASSSSGLGNEQFF.

The chain links TRBV4-3 to TRBJ1-1; the D gene is possibly TRBD1 (5 bases). The V end was cut by 4 bases, the J end by 4 bases, with 10 bases between. This CDR3 contains 13 residues. Germline assignment: CDR1 LGHNA and CDR2 YSLEER. The CDR3 region has the DNA TGCGCCAGCAGCCGGGAGGGGAGCACTGAAGCTTTCTTT. Translating it yields CASSREGSTEAFF.

The chain joins TRBV15 to TRBJ2-1, with 8 bases lining up with TRBD2. The trim removed 8 bases at V and 1 base at J, leaving 4 bases unmatched. The CDR3 extends over 14 amino acids. Germline loops: CDR1 LNHNV, CDR2 YYDKDF (reference sequence). CDR3 protein: CATGGGQSYNEQFF. For the CDR3, the DNA is TGTGCCACCGGCGGGGGGCAGTCCTACAATGAGCAGTTCTTC.

This rearrangement joins TRBV28 to TRBJ2-7; D gene uncertain. V was trimmed by 5 bases and J by 6 bases, leaving 8 bases between them. CDR3 length: 11 residues. Germline V gives CDR1 MDHEN, CDR2 SYDVKM. This chain's CDR3 is CASSEAREQYF. The CDR3 bases are TGTGCCAGCAGTGAAGCACGCGAGCAGTACTTC.

The rearrangement uses TRBV5-1 and TRBJ1-1; unclear D gene. Germline V CDR1 and CDR2: SGHRS, YFSETQ. The CDR3 contains 14 residues. V was trimmed by 1 base and J by 5 bases, leaving 12 bases between them. The CDR3 region is CASSLQGDGTEAFF. The DNA for the CDR3 is TGCGCCAGCAGCTTGCAAGGAGATGGGACTGAAGCTTTCTTT.

J is TRBJ1-1 and V is TRBV7-9, with D tentatively TRBD1 (5 bases). The length of the CDR3 is 15 residues. CDR1 and CDR2 (germline): SEHNR, FQNEAQ (reference sequence). Trimming removed 5 bases from V and 1 base from J, with 14 bases in between. CDR3 coding DNA: TGTGCCAGCAGCCAGCCGTGGGGCGCGAACACTGAAGCTTTCTTT. This translates into CASSQPWGANTEAFF.